Listed below are T cell receptor beta chains from one sample, sequenced in a study of human T cells and chemical hapten exposure. MiXCR was run by TCRdb on the RACE reads, yielding one entry per CDR3 protein. The data show around 380,000 distinct CDR3 sequences, 4.8% seen once. The starting material was whole blood, obtained in connection with sensitization to the hapten diphenylcyclopropenone (DPC). The receptors derive from a woman between 50 and 59 years old with alopecia areata. Some clones in this sample may be carry-over from other donors' samples. Each CDR3 is given with its conserved first and last residue. The D gene is left open where the match is weak. Not all rows give a size; the values are once, few, many and, for expanded clones, a class.

>-|-|TRBV29-1|TRBJ1-1
CSVTGGDDTEAFF
TGCAGCGTTACCGGGGGCGATGACACTGAAGCTTTCTTT
>few|-|TRBV6-2/TRBV6-3|TRBJ2-3
CASSYWGMDTQYF
TGTGCCAGCAGTTACTGGGGTATGGATACGCAGTATTTT
>-|TRBD1|TRBV7-9|TRBJ1-6
CASSSPPGQGDSPLHF
TGTGCCAGCAGCTCGCCCCCGGGACAGGGTGATTCACCCCTCCACTTT
>few|-|TRBV4-3|TRBJ1-1
CASSQGEAEAFF
TGCGCCAGCAGCCAAGGGGAAGCTGAAGCTTTCTTT
>many|TRBD1|TRBV18|TRBJ1-5
CASSPEDRGPYQPQHF
TGTGCCAGCTCACCTGAGGACAGGGGGCCGTATCAGCCCCAGCATTTT
>few|-|TRBV7-2|TRBJ2-3
CASSLALGKRAHTDTQYF
TGTGCCAGCAGCTTAGCGCTGGGGAAGCGGGCGCACACAGATACGCAGTATTTT
>few|-|TRBV6-5|TRBJ1-1
CASSYFRDTEAFF
TGTGCCAGCAGTTACTTCCGGGACACTGAAGCTTTCTTT
>many|TRBD2|TRBV9|TRBJ2-1
CASSSGTSAGNEQFF
TGTGCCAGCAGCTCGGGGACTAGCGCGGGCAATGAGCAGTTCTTC
>-|-|TRBV6-5|TRBJ2-7
CASTRAREREQYF
TGTGCCAGCACAAGGGCCAGGGAGAGGGAGCAGTACTTC
>many|-|TRBV11-2|TRBJ1-5
CASSLGHGSNQPQHF
TGTGCCAGCAGCTTAGGGCACGGGAGCAATCAGCCCCAGCATTTT
>many|-|TRBV4-3|TRBJ1-3
CASSQEAHVSGNTIYF
TGCGCCAGCAGCCAAGAAGCACACGTCTCTGGAAACACCATATATTTT
>many|-|TRBV6-2/TRBV6-3|TRBJ2-7
CASSSPGRIYEQYF
TGTGCCAGCAGTTCTCCGGGACGGATCTACGAGCAGTACTTC
>-|-|TRBV7-9|TRBJ2-1
CASRGGGEQFF
TGTGCCAGCAGAGGAGGGGGGGAGCAGTTCTTC
>few|-|TRBV6-5|TRBJ2-4
CASGFEAKNIQYF
TGTGCCAGCGGTTTCGAAGCCAAAAACATTCAGTACTTC
>-|TRBD1|TRBV7-6|TRBJ1-2
CASSYAGGGYTF
TGTGCCAGCAGCTACGCAGGGGGCGGCTACACCTTC
>few|-|TRBV24-1|TRBJ2-2
CATSDPGQSGELFF
TGTGCCACCAGTGATCCCGGACAGTCCGGGGAGCTGTTTTTT
>many|-|TRBV6-5|TRBJ1-1
CASSPALGRATEAFF
TGTGCCAGCAGTCCGGCGCTGGGGAGGGCCACTGAAGCTTTCTTT
>many|-|TRBV20-1|TRBJ2-6
CSARDQRGFGANVLTF
TGCAGTGCTAGAGATCAGAGGGGATTCGGGGCCAACGTCCTGACTTTC
>many|-|TRBV12-3/TRBV12-4|TRBJ2-3
CASRGGGNTQYF
TGTGCCAGCAGGGGGGGGGGCAATACGCAGTATTTT
>many|TRBD2|TRBV10-3|TRBJ2-3
CAISDLAGGRTDTQYF
TGTGCCATCAGTGATTTAGCGGGGGGACGCACAGATACGCAGTATTTT
>many|TRBD2|TRBV4-3|TRBJ2-3
CASSQEVTSGSFTDTQYF
TGCGCCAGCAGCCAAGAGGTGACTAGCGGGAGTTTCACAGATACGCAGTATTTT
>many|-|TRBV3-1|TRBJ2-5
CASSQGAVETQYF
TGTGCCAGCAGCCAAGGAGCGGTGGAGACCCAGTACTTC
>many|-|TRBV9|TRBJ2-3
CASSVENTDTQYF
TGTGCCAGCAGCGTAGAAAACACAGATACGCAGTATTTT
>-|-|TRBV10-2|TRBJ2-1
CASSEGSLNQFF
TGCGCCAGCAGTGAGGGAAGTCTTAATCAGTTCTTC
>many|-|TRBV5-4|TRBJ1-3
CASSGVGGGSGNTIYF
TGTGCCAGCAGCGGTGTCGGGGGTGGCTCTGGAAACACCATATATTTT
>-|-|TRBV20-1|TRBJ2-3
CSASRPGSTDTQYF
TGCAGTGCTAGTCGGCCAGGTTCCACAGATACGCAGTATTTT
>many|TRBD1|TRBV20-1|TRBJ2-7
CSAVGQSSYEQYF
TGCAGTGCCGTGGGACAGAGCTCCTACGAGCAGTACTTC